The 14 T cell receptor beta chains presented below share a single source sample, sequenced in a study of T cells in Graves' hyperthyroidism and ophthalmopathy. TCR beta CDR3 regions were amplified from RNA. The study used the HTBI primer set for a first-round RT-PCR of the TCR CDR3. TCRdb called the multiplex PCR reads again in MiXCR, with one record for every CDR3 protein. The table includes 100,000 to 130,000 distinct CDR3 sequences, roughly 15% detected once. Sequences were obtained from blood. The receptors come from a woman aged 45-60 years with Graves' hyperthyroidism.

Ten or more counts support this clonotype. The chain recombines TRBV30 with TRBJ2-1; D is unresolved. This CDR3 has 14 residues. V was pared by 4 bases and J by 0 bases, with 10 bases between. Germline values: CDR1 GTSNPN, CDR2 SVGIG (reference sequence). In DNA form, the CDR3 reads TGTGCCTGGACGCGGCAGAGCTCCTACAATGAGCAGTTCTTC. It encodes CAWTRQSSYNEQFF.

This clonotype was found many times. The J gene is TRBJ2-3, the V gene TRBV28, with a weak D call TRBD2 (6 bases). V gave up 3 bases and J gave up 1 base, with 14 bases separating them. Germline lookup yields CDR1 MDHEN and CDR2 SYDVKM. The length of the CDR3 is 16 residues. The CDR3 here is CASSFFGGLGTDTQYF. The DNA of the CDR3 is TGTGCCAGCAGTTTTTTCGGAGGGCTAGGCACAGATACGCAGTATTTT.

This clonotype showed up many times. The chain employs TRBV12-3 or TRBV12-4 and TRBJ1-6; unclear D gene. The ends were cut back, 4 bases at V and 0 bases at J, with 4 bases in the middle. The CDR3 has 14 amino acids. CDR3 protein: CASSYSSYNSPLHF. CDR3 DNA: TGTGCCAGCAGTTACAGCTCCTATAATTCACCCCTCCACTTT.

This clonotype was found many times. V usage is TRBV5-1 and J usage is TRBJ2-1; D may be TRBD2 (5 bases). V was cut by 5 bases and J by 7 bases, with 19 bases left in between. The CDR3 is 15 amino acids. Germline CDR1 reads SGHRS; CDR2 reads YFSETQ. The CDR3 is CASSPGAVNGNEQFF. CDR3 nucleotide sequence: TGCGCCAGCAGTCCAGGAGCGGTTAACGGGAATGAGCAGTTCTTC.

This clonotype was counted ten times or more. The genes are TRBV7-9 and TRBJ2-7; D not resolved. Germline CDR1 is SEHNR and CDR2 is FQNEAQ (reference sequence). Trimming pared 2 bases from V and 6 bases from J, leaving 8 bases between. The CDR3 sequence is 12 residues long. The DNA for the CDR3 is TGTGCCAGCAGCTTATCCCCGAGCGAGCAGTACTTC. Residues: CASSLSPSEQYF.

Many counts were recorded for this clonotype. CDR3 bases: TGTGCCAGCAGTATGCAGGGTGGGGGAGCAGATACGCAGTATTTT. It translates to CASSMQGGGADTQYF. This chain uses TRBV6-1 with TRBJ2-3; D is perhaps TRBD1 or TRBD2 (5 bases each). Germline assignment: CDR1 MNHNS and CDR2 SASEGT. The CDR3 spans 15 residues. Between the trimmed V and J ends, which lost 5 bases and 4 bases, there was a span of 16 bases.

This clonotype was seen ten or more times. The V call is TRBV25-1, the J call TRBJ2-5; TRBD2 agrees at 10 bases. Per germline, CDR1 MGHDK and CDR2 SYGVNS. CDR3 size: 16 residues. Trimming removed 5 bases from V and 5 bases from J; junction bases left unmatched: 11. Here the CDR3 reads CASSRGASGSHETQYF. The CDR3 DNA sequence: TGTGCCAGCAGTCGCGGCGCTAGCGGGAGTCATGAGACCCAGTACTTC. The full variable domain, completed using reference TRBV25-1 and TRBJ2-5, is EADIYQTPRYLVIGTGKKITLECSQTMGHDKMYWYQQDPGMELHLIHYSYGVNSTEKGDLSSESTVSRIRTEHFPLTLESARPSHTSQYLCASSRGASGSHETQYFGPGTRLLVL.

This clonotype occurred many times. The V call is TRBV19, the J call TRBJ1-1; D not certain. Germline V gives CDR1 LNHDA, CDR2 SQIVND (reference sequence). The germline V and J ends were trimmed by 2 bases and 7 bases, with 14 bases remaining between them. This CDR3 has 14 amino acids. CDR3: CASSIYGQENEAFF. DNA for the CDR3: TGTGCCAGTAGTATATATGGGCAGGAGAATGAAGCTTTCTTT.

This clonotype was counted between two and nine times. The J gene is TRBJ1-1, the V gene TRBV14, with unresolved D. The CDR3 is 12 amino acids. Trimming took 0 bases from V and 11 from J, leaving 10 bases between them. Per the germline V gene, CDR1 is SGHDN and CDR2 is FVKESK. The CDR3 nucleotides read TGTGCCAGCAGCCAAGATGCCCGGAGTGCTTTCTTT. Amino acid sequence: CASSQDARSAFF. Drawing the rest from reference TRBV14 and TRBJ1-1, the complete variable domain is EAGVTQFPSHSVIEKGQTVTLRCDPISGHDNLYWYRRVMGKEIKFLLHFVKESKQDESGMPNNRFLAERTGGTYSTLKVQPAELEDSGVYFCASSQDARSAFFGQGTRLTVV.

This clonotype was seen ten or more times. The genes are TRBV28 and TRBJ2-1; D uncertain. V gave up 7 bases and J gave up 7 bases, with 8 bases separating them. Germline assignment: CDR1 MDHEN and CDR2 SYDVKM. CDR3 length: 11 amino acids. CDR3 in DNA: TGTGCCAGCAAACCGCGGAATGAGCAGTTCTTC. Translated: CASKPRNEQFF. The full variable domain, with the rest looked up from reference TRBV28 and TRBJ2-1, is DVKVTQSSRYLVKRTGEKVFLECVQDMDHENMFWYRQDPGLGLRLIYFSYDVKMKEKGDIPEGYSVSREKKERFSLILESASTNQTSMYLCASKPRNEQFFGPGTRLTVL.

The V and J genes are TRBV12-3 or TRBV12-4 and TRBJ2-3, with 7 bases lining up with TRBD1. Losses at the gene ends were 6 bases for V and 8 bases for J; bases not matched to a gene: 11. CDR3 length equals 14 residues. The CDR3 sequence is CASRGTAIRGTQYF. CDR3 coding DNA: TGTGCCAGCAGGGGGACAGCCATCCGTGGTACGCAGTATTTT.

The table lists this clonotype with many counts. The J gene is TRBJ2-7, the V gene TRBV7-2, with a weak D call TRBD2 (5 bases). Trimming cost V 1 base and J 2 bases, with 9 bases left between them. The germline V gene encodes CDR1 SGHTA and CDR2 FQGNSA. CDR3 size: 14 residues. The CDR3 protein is CASSLGLSAYEQYV. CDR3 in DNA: TGTGCCAGCAGCTTAGGGCTTAGCGCCTACGAGCAGTACGTC.

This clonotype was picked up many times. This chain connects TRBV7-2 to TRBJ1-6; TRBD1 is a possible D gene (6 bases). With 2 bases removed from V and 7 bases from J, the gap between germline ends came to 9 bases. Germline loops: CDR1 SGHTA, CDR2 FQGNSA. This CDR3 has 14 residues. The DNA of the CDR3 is TGTGCCAGCAGCTTAACGGGACAAAATTCACCCCTCCACTTT. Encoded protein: CASSLTGQNSPLHF.

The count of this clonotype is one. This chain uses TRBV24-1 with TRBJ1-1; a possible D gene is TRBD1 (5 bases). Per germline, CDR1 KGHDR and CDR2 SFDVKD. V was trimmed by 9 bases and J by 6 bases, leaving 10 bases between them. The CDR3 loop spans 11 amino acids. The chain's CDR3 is CATRGSAEAFF. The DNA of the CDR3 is TGTGCCACCCGGGGGTCCGCTGAAGCTTTCTTT.